Presented here are 3 T cell receptor beta chains from one specimen sequenced in a study of CD8+ T cells in alopecia areata. Specified treatment: oral pan-JAK inhibitor, 5-10 mg twice daily. RNA extraction was followed by reverse transcription into cDNA, which acted as the sequencing template. Using immunoSEQ multiplex PCR, the repertoire was profiled, and TCRdb retains in-frame clones only, with some absent. The data show approximately 280,000 clones, nearly 60% seen once. The specimen comprised CD4+ T cells sorted from blood, sampled at week 24, from a patient treated with tofacitinib. Receptor source: a human donor with alopecia areata.

The CDR3 is CASSTSRGELFF. As DNA, the CDR3 is TGTGCCAGCAGCACAAGCAGGGGGGAGCTGTTTTTT. The chain recombines TRBV7-9 with TRBJ2-2; no reliable D call. Germline-derived CDR1 and CDR2 are SEHNR and FQNEAQ (reference sequence). V lost 5 bases to trimming and J lost 8 bases, with 9 bases between them. This CDR3 has 12 amino acids.

The gene calls are TRBV5-1 and TRBJ2-5; D is perhaps TRBD1 (6 bases). V dropped 1 base and J dropped 5 bases, with 24 bases sitting between them. The length of the CDR3 is 18 residues. From germline, CDR1 is SGHRS and CDR2 YFSETQ. This chain's CDR3 is CASSLSVVGRGAGETQYF. As DNA, the CDR3 is TGCGCCAGCAGCTTGTCGGTTGTTGGCAGGGGCGCAGGGGAGACCCAGTACTTC.

CDR3 bases: TGCAGCGTCTCCGTTCGAGCGGGGGGTGACAATGAGCAGTTCTTC. Amino acid sequence: CSVSVRAGGDNEQFF. This rearrangement joins TRBV29-1 to TRBJ2-1, with TRBD2 matching over 9 bases. The CDR3 has 15 amino acids. Trimming took 6 bases from V and 5 from J; bases not matched to a gene: 11. Germline V gene lookup returns CDR1 SQVTM and CDR2 ANQGSEA.